This TCR beta chain was observed in a study of T cells in Graves' hyperthyroidism and ophthalmopathy. Study-wide background: Any treatment followed the collection of peripheral blood at initial diagnosis. General study results and limits: Progression to ophthalmopathy was predicted a median of roughly seven months early.

Amplification of TCR beta CDR3 regions was performed using RNA transcripts as template. Carried out on the TCR CDR3, a first-round RT-PCR used the HTBI primer set. A single record per CDR3 protein comes from TCRdb applying MiXCR to the multiplex PCR reads. The sample has around 700,000 distinct CDR3 sequences, approximately 18% seen once. V lost 1 base to trimming and J lost 5 bases, with 9 bases between them. Germline assignment: CDR1 SEHNR and CDR2 FQNEAQ (reference sequence). This CDR3 is built from 14 residues. A note on this clonotype: Its target is unknown.

The chain carries TRBV7-9 and TRBJ1-5, with D possibly TRBD1 on 5 matching bases. Sequenced sample: blood. This clonotype was sampled from a woman aged 45 to 65 with Graves' hyperthyroidism that later progressed to Graves' ophthalmopathy. CDR3 sequence reads: CASSLVGTDQPQHF. CDR3 DNA: TGTGCCAGCAGCTTAGTGGGGACGGATCAGCCCCAGCATTTT.